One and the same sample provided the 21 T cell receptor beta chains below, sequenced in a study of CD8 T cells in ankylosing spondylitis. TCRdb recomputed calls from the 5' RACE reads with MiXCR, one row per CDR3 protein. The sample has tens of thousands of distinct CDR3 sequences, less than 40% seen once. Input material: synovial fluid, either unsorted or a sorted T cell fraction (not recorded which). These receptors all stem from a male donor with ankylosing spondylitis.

The CDR3 DNA reads as TGTGCCACGGATGGAGGGCACAATGAGCAGTTCTTC. Its protein is CATDGGHNEQFF. V usage is TRBV6-6 and J usage is TRBJ2-1; D is possibly TRBD2 (6 bases). This CDR3 has 12 amino acids. With 10 bases removed from V and 5 bases from J, the gap between germline ends came to 12 bases. The germline V gene encodes CDR1 MNHNY and CDR2 SVGAGI (reference sequence).

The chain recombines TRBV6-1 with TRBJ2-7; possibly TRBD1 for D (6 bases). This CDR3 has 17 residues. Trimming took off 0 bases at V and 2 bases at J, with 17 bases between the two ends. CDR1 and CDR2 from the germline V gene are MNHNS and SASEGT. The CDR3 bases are TGTGCCAGCAGTGAAGCTGGCCCACAGGGATCCCCCTACGAGCAGTACTTC. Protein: CASSEAGPQGSPYEQYF.

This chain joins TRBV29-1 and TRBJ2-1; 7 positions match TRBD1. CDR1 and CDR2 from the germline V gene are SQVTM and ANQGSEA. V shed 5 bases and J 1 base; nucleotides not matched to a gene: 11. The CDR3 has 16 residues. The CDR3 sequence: CSVLTGDGISYNEQFF. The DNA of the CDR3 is TGCAGCGTTTTAACAGGGGACGGGATATCCTACAATGAGCAGTTCTTC.

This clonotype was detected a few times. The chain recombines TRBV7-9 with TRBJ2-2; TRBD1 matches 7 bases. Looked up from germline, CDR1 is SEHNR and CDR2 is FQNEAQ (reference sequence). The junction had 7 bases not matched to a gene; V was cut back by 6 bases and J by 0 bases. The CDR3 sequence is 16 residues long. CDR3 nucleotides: TGTGCCAGCAGAACCTACAGGGGAACGAACACCGGGGAGCTGTTTTTT. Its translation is CASRTYRGTNTGELFF. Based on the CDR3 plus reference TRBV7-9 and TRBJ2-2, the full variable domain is DTGVSQNPRHKITKRGQNVTFRCDPISEHNRLYWYRQTLGQGPEFLTYFQNEAQLEKSRLLSDRFSAERPKGSFSTLEIQRTEQGDSAMYLCASRTYRGTNTGELFFGEGSRLTVL.

The CDR3 coding sequence is TGTGCCAGCAGTGAGGATACGGCGGGAGGCTACAGGTCCCAGTACTTC. Its protein product is CASSEDTAGGYRSQYF. V gene TRBV6-1 combines with J gene TRBJ2-5, with 8 bases fitting TRBD2. J gave up 9 bases and V 3 bases, and 15 bases lay outside the gene matches. Germline CDR1 reads MNHNS; CDR2 reads SASEGT. This CDR3 comprises 16 residues.

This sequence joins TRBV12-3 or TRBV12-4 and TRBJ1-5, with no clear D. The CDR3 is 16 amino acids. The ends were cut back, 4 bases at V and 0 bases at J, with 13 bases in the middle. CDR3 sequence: CASSSFDLYSNQPQHF. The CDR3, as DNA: TGTGCCAGCAGTTCTTTCGATCTGTATAGCAATCAGCCCCAGCATTTT.

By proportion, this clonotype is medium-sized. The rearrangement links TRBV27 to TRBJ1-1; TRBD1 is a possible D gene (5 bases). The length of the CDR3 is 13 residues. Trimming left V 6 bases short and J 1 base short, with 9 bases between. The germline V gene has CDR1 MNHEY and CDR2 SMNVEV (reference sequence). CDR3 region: CASRLGTNTEAFF. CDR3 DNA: TGTGCCAGCAGGCTCGGGACGAACACTGAAGCTTTCTTT.

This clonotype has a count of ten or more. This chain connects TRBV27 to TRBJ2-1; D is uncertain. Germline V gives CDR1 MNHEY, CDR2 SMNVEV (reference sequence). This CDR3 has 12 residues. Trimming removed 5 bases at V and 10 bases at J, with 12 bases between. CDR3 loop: CASSLLGGEQFF. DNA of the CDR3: TGTGCCAGCAGTCTGCTGGGTGGGGAGCAGTTCTTC.

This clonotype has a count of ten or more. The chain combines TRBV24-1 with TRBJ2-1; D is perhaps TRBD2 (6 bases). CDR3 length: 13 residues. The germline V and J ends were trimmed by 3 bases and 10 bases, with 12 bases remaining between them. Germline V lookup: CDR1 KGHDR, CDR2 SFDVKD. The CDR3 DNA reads TGTGCCACCAGTGATGGCCGGGGGAGCGAGCAGTTCTTC. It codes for CATSDGRGSEQFF.

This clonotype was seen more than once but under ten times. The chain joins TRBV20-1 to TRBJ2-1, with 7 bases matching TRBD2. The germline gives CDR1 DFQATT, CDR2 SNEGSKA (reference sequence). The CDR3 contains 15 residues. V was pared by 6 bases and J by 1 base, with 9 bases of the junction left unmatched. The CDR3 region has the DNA TGCAGTGCGCAGACTAGCTGGACTTCCTACAATGAGCAGTTCTTC. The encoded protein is CSAQTSWTSYNEQFF.

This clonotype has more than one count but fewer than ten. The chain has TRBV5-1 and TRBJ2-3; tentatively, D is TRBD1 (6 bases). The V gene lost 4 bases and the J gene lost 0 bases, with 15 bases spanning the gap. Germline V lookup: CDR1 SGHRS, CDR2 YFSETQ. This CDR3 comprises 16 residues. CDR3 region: CASSLLQGLSTDTQYF. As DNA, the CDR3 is TGCGCCAGCAGCCTTTTGCAGGGGCTCAGCACAGATACGCAGTATTTT.

CDR3 loop: CSARDLGGSGPMGQFF. In DNA, the CDR3 is TGCAGTGCTAGAGATCTCGGCGGGAGCGGCCCGATGGGGCAGTTCTTC. The V and J genes are TRBV20-1 and TRBJ2-1, with 7 bases aligning to TRBD2. CDR3 size: 16 residues. CDR1 DFQATT and CDR2 SNEGSKA come from the germline V gene (reference sequence). The V and J ends lost 0 bases and 12 bases, in that order; junction bases with no gene match: 17.

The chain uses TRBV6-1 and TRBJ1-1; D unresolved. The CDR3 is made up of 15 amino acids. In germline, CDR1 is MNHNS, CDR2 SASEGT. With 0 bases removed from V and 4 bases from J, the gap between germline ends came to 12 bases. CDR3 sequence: CASSEAVDYGTEAFF. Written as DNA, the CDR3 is TGTGCCAGCAGTGAAGCGGTGGATTACGGCACTGAAGCTTTCTTT.

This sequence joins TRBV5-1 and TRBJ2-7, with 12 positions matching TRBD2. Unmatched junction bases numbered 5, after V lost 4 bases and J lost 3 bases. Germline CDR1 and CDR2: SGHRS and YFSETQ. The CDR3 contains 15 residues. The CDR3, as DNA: TGCGCCAGCAGCATACTAGCGGGAGGTGGCTACGAGCAGTACTTC. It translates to CASSILAGGGYEQYF.

As DNA, the CDR3 is TGTGCCAGCAGCCCAACCCCAAGAGGACAGGGGCGCTATGGCTACACCTTC. Protein product: CASSPTPRGQGRYGYTF. This chain joins TRBV27 and TRBJ1-2, with 9 bases lining up with TRBD1. The J segment lost 4 bases and the V segment lost 6 bases, leaving 15 bases of the junction unmatched. Germline assignment: CDR1 MNHEY and CDR2 SMNVEV (reference sequence). The CDR3 is 17 amino acids.

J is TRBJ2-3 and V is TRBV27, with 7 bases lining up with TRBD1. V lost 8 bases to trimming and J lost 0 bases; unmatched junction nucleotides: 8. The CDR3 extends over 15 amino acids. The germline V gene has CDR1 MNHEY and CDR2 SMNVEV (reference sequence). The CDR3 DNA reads TGTGCCAGCGCCCCGGGACAGTTTAGCACAGATACGCAGTATTTT. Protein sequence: CASAPGQFSTDTQYF.

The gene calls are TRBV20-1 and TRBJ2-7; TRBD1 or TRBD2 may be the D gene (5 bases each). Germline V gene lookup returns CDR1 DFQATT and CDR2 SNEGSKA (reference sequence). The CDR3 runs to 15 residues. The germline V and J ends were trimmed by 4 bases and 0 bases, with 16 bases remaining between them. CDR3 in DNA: TGCAGTGCTACGGGGCCTGGCGGTAGCTCCTACGAGCAGTACGTC. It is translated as CSATGPGGSSYEQYV.

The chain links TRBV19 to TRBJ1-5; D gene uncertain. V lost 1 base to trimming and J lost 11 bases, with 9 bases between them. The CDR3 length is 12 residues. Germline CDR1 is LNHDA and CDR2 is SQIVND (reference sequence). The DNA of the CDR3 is TGTGCCAGTAGTATAGGAGGGCACTCCCAGCATTTT. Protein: CASSIGGHSQHF.

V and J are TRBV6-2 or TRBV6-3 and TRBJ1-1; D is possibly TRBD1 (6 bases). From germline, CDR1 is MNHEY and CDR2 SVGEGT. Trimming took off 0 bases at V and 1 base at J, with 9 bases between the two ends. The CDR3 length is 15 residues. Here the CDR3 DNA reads TGTGCCAGCAGTTACTCGAGGGGGGCGAACACTGAAGCTTTCTTT. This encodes CASSYSRGANTEAFF.

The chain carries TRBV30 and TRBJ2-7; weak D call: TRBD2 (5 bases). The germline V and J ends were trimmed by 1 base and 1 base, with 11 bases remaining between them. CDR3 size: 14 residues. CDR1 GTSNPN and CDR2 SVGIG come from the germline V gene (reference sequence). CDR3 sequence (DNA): TGTGCCTGGAGTGGATGGAGCGGTTCCTACGAGCAGTACTTC. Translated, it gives CAWSGWSGSYEQYF.

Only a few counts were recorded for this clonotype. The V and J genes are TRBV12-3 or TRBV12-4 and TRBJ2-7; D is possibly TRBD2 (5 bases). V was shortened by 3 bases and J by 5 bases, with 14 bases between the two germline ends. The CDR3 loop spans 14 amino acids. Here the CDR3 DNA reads TGTGCCAGCAGTTTGGCAGCGGTTTGGGACGAGCAGTACTTC. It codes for CASSLAAVWDEQYF.